Listed below are T cell receptor beta chains from one sample, sequenced in a study of early T cells in non-severe SARS-CoV-2 infection. Each CDR3 protein gets one entry after TCRdb re-called the 5' RACE reads with MiXCR. The sample contains around 99,000 distinct CDR3 sequences, roughly 10% of which appear only once. The sample consisted of whole blood. The receptor set was obtained from an adult who was a healthcare worker with PCR-confirmed SARS-CoV-2 infection or an uninfected control (not recorded which). CDR3s include the opening cysteine and the closing phenylalanine or tryptophan. D genes are given only for firm matches. Clone size appears in some rows only: once, few, many, or a class for an expanded clone.

J gene,D gene,clone size,V gene,CDR3 DNA,CDR3 protein
TRBJ2-7,.,many,TRBV7-2,TGTGCCAGCAGCCGGCCCCCTCTCTACGAGCAGTACTTC,CASSRPPLYEQYF
TRBJ2-7,TRBD2,.,TRBV5-5,TGTGCCAGCAGCTACACTAGCGGGGGAAACTACGAGCAGTACTTC,CASSYTSGGNYEQYF
TRBJ2-2,TRBD2,.,TRBV7-3,TGTGCCAGCAGCACCGGACTAGCCCCCGGGGAGCTGTTTTTT,CASSTGLAPGELFF
TRBJ2-1,TRBD2,.,TRBV4-2,TGTGCCAGCAGCCAAGGGAGGACTAGCGGGAGTCTATACAATGAGCAGTTCTTC,CASSQGRTSGSLYNEQFF
TRBJ2-7,.,many,TRBV14,TGTGCCAGCAGCCAATGGGGCCGGGAGCAGTACTTC,CASSQWGREQYF
TRBJ2-3,TRBD2,many,TRBV7-3,TGTGCCAGCAGCCCCATGGGTAGCGGGAGTCCTCATACGCAGTATTTT,CASSPMGSGSPHTQYF
TRBJ2-5,TRBD2,many,TRBV11-1,TGTGCCAGCAGCAGACTAGCGGGGGCGACAGCAGAAGAGACCCAGTACTTC,CASSRLAGATAEETQYF
TRBJ2-1,.,.,TRBV19,TGTGCCAGTAGTGATCGGTGGGAGTCATCCTACAATGAGCAGTTCTTC,CASSDRWESSYNEQFF
TRBJ1-1,.,many,TRBV5-1,TGCGCCAGCAGCTCTTCCCAGTGGTCTGAAGCTTTCTTT,CASSSSQWSEAFF
TRBJ2-7,.,few,TRBV6-1,TGTGCCAGCAGTGGCTACCTCGAGCAGTACTTC,CASSGYLEQYF
TRBJ2-3,TRBD2,.,TRBV6-2/TRBV6-3,TGTGCCAGCAGTCTCCGCGGGAGAACAGATACGCAGTATTTT,CASSLRGRTDTQYF
TRBJ2-1,.,few,TRBV11-2,TGTGCCAGCAGCTTAGATCCCGGGGAGTGGAATGAGCAGTTCTTC,CASSLDPGEWNEQFF
TRBJ2-1,.,.,TRBV9,TGTGCCAGCAGCCCGGTCGCGGATGAGCAGTTCTTC,CASSPVADEQFF
TRBJ2-5,TRBD1,few,TRBV5-1,TGCGCCAGCAGCTTGATGACAGGGGGCATAGAGACCCAGTACTTC,CASSLMTGGIETQYF
TRBJ1-6,.,.,TRBV15,TGTGCCACCAGCAGAGTACAACTCCCGCTGGTAGGGTCACCCCTCCACTTT,CATSRVQLPLVGSPLHF
TRBJ2-3,TRBD2,.,TRBV5-1,TGCGCCAGCAGCTTGCCGTTAGCGGGGGATACGCAGTATTTT,CASSLPLAGDTQYF
TRBJ2-3,.,few,TRBV6-4,TGTGCCAGCAGCGGGACATCACAAACAGATACGCAGTATTTT,CASSGTSQTDTQYF
TRBJ2-7,.,many,TRBV20-1,TGCAGTGCTAGAGGTATTAGCGGTAGCTCCTACGAGCAGTACTTC,CSARGISGSSYEQYF
TRBJ2-1,.,many,TRBV2,TGTGCCAGCAGTGACGTCACAGGGTCCAATGAGCAGTTCTTC,CASSDVTGSNEQFF
TRBJ2-1,TRBD2,few,TRBV9,TGTGCCAGCAGCGTAGAAGGGACTAGTCCCCCCAATGAGCAGTTCTTC,CASSVEGTSPPNEQFF
TRBJ2-5,.,.,TRBV28,TGTGCCAGCAGTTCTGGCTCAGGGGAGACCCAGTACTTC,CASSSGSGETQYF
TRBJ2-7,.,.,TRBV9,TGTGCCAGCAGCGTACATGGGGGAGGCGAGCAGTACTTC,CASSVHGGGEQYF
TRBJ2-7,TRBD1,many,TRBV29-1,TGCAGCGTGGGGGACAGCACCTTCTCCTACGAGCAGTACTTC,CSVGDSTFSYEQYF
TRBJ1-5,.,many,TRBV18,TGTGCCAGCTCACCATCCGAGAGTCAGCCCCAGCATTTT,CASSPSESQPQHF
TRBJ2-1,.,.,TRBV19,TGTGCCAGTATCCCGAGGGGGAGGGGCTACAATGAGCAGTTCTTC,CASIPRGRGYNEQFF
TRBJ1-1,TRBD1,few,TRBV10-3,TGTGCCATCAGTCGGAGGGGGCGCGACACTGAAGCTTTCTTT,CAISRRGRDTEAFF
TRBJ1-4,TRBD1,many,TRBV20-1,TGCAGTGCTAGAGGACAGGGTACTGAAAAACTGTTTTTT,CSARGQGTEKLFF
TRBJ2-7,TRBD2,.,TRBV6-2/TRBV6-3,TGTGCCAGCAGTTACTCGATCCGGGAGGTGAACGAGCAGTACTTC,CASSYSIREVNEQYF
TRBJ2-3,.,.,TRBV5-1,TGCGCCAGCAGCTTGGTGGCACGACCCGGCACAGATACGCAGTATTTT,CASSLVARPGTDTQYF
TRBJ2-7,.,.,TRBV12-3/TRBV12-4,TGTGCCAGCAGTCGAACAGCGCGCTCCTACGAGCAGTACTTC,CASSRTARSYEQYF
TRBJ1-1,TRBD1,.,TRBV5-5,TGTGCCAGCAGCCTGTACCCCCCGACAGGGTGGACTGAAGCTTTCTTT,CASSLYPPTGWTEAFF
TRBJ1-2,TRBD1,many,TRBV12-3/TRBV12-4,TGTGCCAGCAGGGCCCAGGGGGCGGGAGGCTACACCTTC,CASRAQGAGGYTF
TRBJ1-4,.,many,TRBV28,TGTGCCAGCAGTTTATTTTTAGCGGGGCAAGGGGAAAAACTGTTTTTT,CASSLFLAGQGEKLFF
TRBJ2-7,.,few,TRBV2,TGTGCCAGCAGTGAAGAATATAGGAACTCCTACGAGCAGTACTTC,CASSEEYRNSYEQYF
TRBJ2-2,.,.,TRBV27,TGTGCCAGCAGTTTAAAGATGGTGGCCGGGGAGCTGTTTTTT,CASSLKMVAGELFF
TRBJ2-1,TRBD1,.,TRBV7-9,TGTGCCAGCAGCCCCAGGGGGACAGCCTCCTACAATGAGCAGTTCTTC,CASSPRGTASYNEQFF
TRBJ2-4,.,few,TRBV19,TGTGCCAGTAGTATGAGCGAAAACATTCAGTACTTC,CASSMSENIQYF
TRBJ2-7,TRBD1,.,TRBV7-9,TGTGCCAGCACCGATGGGACAGGGACTTTCTACGAGCAGTACTTC,CASTDGTGTFYEQYF
TRBJ2-1,.,many,TRBV7-2,TGTGCCAGCAGCTTATTAGGCGGTGGTTCCTACAATGAGCAGTTCTTC,CASSLLGGGSYNEQFF
TRBJ1-3,.,many,TRBV6-5,TGTGCCAGCAGTCGGGGGGGATCTGAAAACACCATATATTTT,CASSRGGSENTIYF
TRBJ2-1,TRBD2,few,TRBV5-1,TGCGCCAGCAGCTTGCTGGGACTAGGTACCTACAATGAGCAGTTCTTC,CASSLLGLGTYNEQFF
TRBJ2-7,TRBD1,many,TRBV12-3/TRBV12-4,TGTGCCAGCAGCCCCGACGGGACAGCGTCCTACGAGCAGTACTTC,CASSPDGTASYEQYF
TRBJ2-7,.,.,TRBV28,TGTGCCAGCAGTTTAAGGTCAGGGGCCCCCTCCTACGAGCAGTACTTC,CASSLRSGAPSYEQYF
TRBJ2-7,.,many,TRBV6-6,TGTGCCAGCAGTTACGACCCCTACGAGCAGTACTTC,CASSYDPYEQYF
TRBJ1-2,.,many,TRBV3-1,TGTGCCAGCAGCCAAGGAGGGACAGGCTACACCTTC,CASSQGGTGYTF
TRBJ2-3,TRBD2,few,TRBV5-1,TGCGCCAGCAGCTTGGGACTAGCGGGAGCGTTGGGCACAGATACGCAGTATTTT,CASSLGLAGALGTDTQYF
TRBJ1-1,.,many,TRBV2,TGTGCCAGCATCGCCATTTTGAGTGAAGCTTTCTTT,CASIAILSEAFF
TRBJ1-2,.,few,TRBV4-2,TGTGCCAGCAGCCAAGATCTAGGGGGCTACACCTTC,CASSQDLGGYTF
TRBJ2-7,.,few,TRBV6-4,TGTGCCAGCAGTGACTCGAAACGCAACTCCTACGAGCAGTACTTC,CASSDSKRNSYEQYF
TRBJ2-3,TRBD2,many,TRBV29-1,TGCAGCGCCTCTCGGACTAGCGGGAGAGAAGATACGCAGTATTTT,CSASRTSGREDTQYF